The next 23 T cell receptor beta chains were all read from a single sample in a study of cytotoxic CD8 clonotypes in ibrutinib-treated CLL. TCRdb's copy holds only in-frame clones and misses some; the assay was immunoSEQ multiplex PCR. Here the sample spans roughly 150,000 clones, more than 75% being singletons. The sequencing used PBMCs, collected after 24 months of ibrutinib treatment. The receptors here all came from a human donor with chronic lymphocytic leukemia.

This chain links TRBV6-5 with TRBJ1-4; D is unresolved. Germline V lookup: CDR1 MNHEY, CDR2 SVGAGI. There are 15 residues in the CDR3. The germline V and J ends were trimmed by 5 bases and 7 bases, with 17 bases remaining between them. The CDR3 coding sequence is TGTGCCAGCAGTCCCGACGGACCTGTGGGTGAAAAACTGTTTTTT. It translates to CASSPDGPVGEKLFF.

This chain joins TRBV6-5 and TRBJ2-7; unclear D gene. The CDR3 has 13 amino acids. The germline V gene has CDR1 MNHEY and CDR2 SVGAGI. The V and J ends lost 6 bases and 1 base respectively, with 10 bases between them. This CDR3 reads CASSPQVSYEQYF. In DNA, the CDR3 is TGTGCCAGCAGCCCCCAGGTTTCCTACGAGCAGTACTTC.

Comments on this clone: A read error may produce the germline difference seen at one junction end. The CDR3 region is CASSQGEQLEAFF. As DNA, the CDR3 is TGCGCCAGCAGCCAAGGGGAACAACTGGAAGCTTTCTTT. This chain connects TRBV7-2 to TRBJ1-1; D perhaps matches TRBD1 (5 bases). The CDR3 sequence is 13 residues long. The V gene's germline CDR1 is SGHTA and CDR2 FQGNSA.

CDR3 nucleotide sequence: TGCGCCAGCACCTGGGACGGAGCCTCGAACACCGGGGAGCTGTTTTTT. It encodes CASTWDGASNTGELFF. The J gene is TRBJ2-2, the V gene TRBV5-1; TRBD1 or TRBD2 may be the D gene (5 bases each). The CDR3 runs 16 residues. Trimming removed 6 bases at V and 0 bases at J, with 15 bases between. In germline, CDR1 is SGHRS, CDR2 YFSETQ. Looking up the rest from reference TRBV5-1 and TRBJ2-2 gives the full variable domain: KAGVTQTPRYLIKTRGQQVTLSCSPISGHRSVSWYQQTPGQGLQFLFEYFSETQRNKGNFPGRFSGRQFSNSRSEMNVSTLELGDSALYLCASTWDGASNTGELFFGEGSRLTVL.

The V and J genes are TRBV15 and TRBJ2-3, with no clear D. Germline V lookup: CDR1 LNHNV, CDR2 YYDKDF (reference sequence). The CDR3 is made up of 12 amino acids. V lost 1 base, J lost 5 bases, and 4 bases lay in between. CDR3: CATSRVGDTQYF. The CDR3 DNA sequence: TGTGCCACCAGCAGAGTGGGAGATACGCAGTATTTT.

The sample holds one count of this clone. V and J are TRBV28 and TRBJ1-4, with TRBD1 as a possible D gene (6 bases). This CDR3 has 14 amino acids. V lost 11 bases to trimming and J lost 8 bases, with 21 bases between them. Per the germline V gene, CDR1 is MDHEN and CDR2 is SYDVKM. This CDR3 is CAAGGPSTREKLFF. The CDR3 DNA is TGTGCCGCGGGGGGGCCCTCTACGAGGGAAAAACTGTTTTTT.

Only a few counts were recorded for this clone. The chain combines TRBV28 with TRBJ2-2, with 9 bases lining up with TRBD2. This CDR3 region has 12 residues. Losses at the gene ends were 3 bases for V and 15 bases for J; bases not matched to a gene: 5. Germline CDR1 is MDHEN and CDR2 is SYDVKM. The CDR3 DNA reads TGTGCCAGCAGTTTTGGCCAGCGGGGGGTGTTTTTT. Its protein product is CASSFGQRGVFF.

The chain links TRBV10-1 to TRBJ2-7; no clear D gene. This CDR3 has 12 residues. V was shortened by 7 bases and J by 6 bases, with 13 bases between the two germline ends. Germline V gene lookup returns CDR1 WNHNN and CDR2 SYGVQD (reference sequence). CDR3 in amino acids: CASKPSVCEQYF. The CDR3 DNA is TGCGCCAGCAAGCCGTCGGTCTGCGAGCAGTACTTC.

This chain connects TRBV30 to TRBJ2-4; the match to TRBD2 covers 7 bases. The CDR3 totals 15 residues. CDR1 GTSNPN and CDR2 SVGIG come from the germline V gene (reference sequence). The V segment lost 2 bases and the J segment 7 bases; nucleotides outside the gene matches: 11. CDR3 DNA sequence: TGTGCCTGGAGTCCCCGGGGAGCGGGGACGAACATTCAGTACTTC. Residues: CAWSPRGAGTNIQYF.

This chain links TRBV6-1 with TRBJ1-2, with D possibly being TRBD1 (5 bases). Germline CDR1 reads MNHNS; CDR2 reads SASEGT. The CDR3 spans 15 residues. With 7 bases removed from V and 0 bases from J, the gap between germline ends came to 15 bases. The CDR3 DNA follows: TGTGCCAGCACCGAGGGGACGGGAGCTAACTATGGCTACACCTTC. It encodes CASTEGTGANYGYTF.

Regarding this clone: The same CDR3 can be traced to other DNA sequences in this sample. This chain links TRBV6-6 with TRBJ2-3; D not resolved. The CDR3 totals 11 residues. V lost 3 bases and J lost 4, with 2 bases in between. Germline CDR1 is MNHNY and CDR2 is SVGAGI (reference sequence). CDR3 residues: CASSYADTQYF. The CDR3 coding sequence is TGTGCCAGCAGTTATGCAGATACGCAGTATTTT.

The V and J genes are TRBV4-3 and TRBJ2-2, with 7 positions matching TRBD2. V shed 4 bases, J shed 6 bases, and the junction held 8 bases outside the gene matches. The CDR3 covers 15 residues. Germline V gene sequence: CDR1 LGHNA, CDR2 YSLEER. The CDR3 nucleotides are TGCGCCAGCAGCCCCTGGGCCGGGGGGTCCGGGGAGCTGTTTTTT. It encodes CASSPWAGGSGELFF.

The rearrangement uses TRBV19 and TRBJ2-7; either TRBD1 or TRBD2 may fit D (5 bases each). The CDR3 consists of 15 residues. Trimming shortened V by 1 base and J by 2 bases, and 12 bases separated the two germline ends. The germline V gene encodes CDR1 LNHDA and CDR2 SQIVND (reference sequence). The CDR3 sequence: CASSIGGSGPYEQYF. The CDR3 region has the DNA TGTGCCAGTAGTATAGGGGGGTCAGGACCCTACGAGCAGTACTTC.

This chain links TRBV19 with TRBJ2-3; D might be TRBD2 (6 bases). CDR3 size: 17 residues. CDR1 is LNHDA and CDR2 is SQIVND in the germline V gene (reference sequence). Trimming stripped 0 bases from V and 0 bases from J, with 13 bases between. The CDR3 region has the DNA TGTGCCAGTAGTATAGATCCTGGCGGGGAAAGCACAGATACGCAGTATTTT. Translated, it gives CASSIDPGGESTDTQYF. The variable domain in full, with the rest retrieved from reference TRBV19 and TRBJ2-3, is DGGITQSPKYLFRKEGQNVTLSCEQNLNHDAMYWYRQDPGQGLRLIYYSQIVNDFQKGDIAEGYSVSREKKESFPLTVTSAQKNPTAFYLCASSIDPGGESTDTQYFGPGTRLTVL.

The chain is built from TRBV27 and TRBJ1-1; D gene unclear. The ends were cut back, 5 bases at V and 11 bases at J, with 18 bases in the middle. Germline CDR1 reads MNHEY; CDR2 reads SMNVEV (reference sequence). The CDR3 runs to 13 residues. The CDR3 sequence: CASSPGSPRGAFF. CDR3 DNA sequence: TGTGCCAGCAGTCCGGGCTCCCCACGAGGGGCTTTCTTT.

About this clone: The sample contains more than one DNA sequence encoding this CDR3. This chain joins TRBV5-1 and TRBJ2-7; 11 bases map to TRBD1. This CDR3 has 14 residues. CDR1 SGHRS and CDR2 YFSETQ come from the germline V gene. V shed 4 bases and J 5 bases; nucleotides not matched to a gene: 5. CDR3 region: CASSLGQGVHEQYF. DNA for the CDR3: TGCGCCAGCAGCCTGGGACAGGGGGTACACGAGCAGTACTTC.

The V call is TRBV10-3, the J call TRBJ2-1, with D unresolved. This CDR3 comprises 12 residues. V gave up 2 bases and J gave up 5 bases, with 4 bases separating them. Per the germline V gene, CDR1 is ENHRY and CDR2 is SYGVKD. The CDR3 nucleotides are TGTGCCATCAGTGAGCTTGACAATGAGCAGTTCTTC. Translated: CAISELDNEQFF.

The V call is TRBV6-1, the J call TRBJ2-7; D tentatively fits TRBD1 or TRBD2 (7 bases each). V lost 6 bases and J lost 5, with 14 bases in between. The germline V gene encodes CDR1 MNHNS and CDR2 SASEGT. The CDR3 sequence is 13 residues long. This CDR3 is CASRPQGRDEQYF. In DNA, the CDR3 is TGTGCCAGCAGACCACAGGGGAGGGACGAGCAGTACTTC.

This clone was counted a few times. The rearrangement joins TRBV6-5 to TRBJ1-1; no definite D call. Germline lookup yields CDR1 MNHEY and CDR2 SVGAGI. Deletions cut 6 bases from V and 1 base from J, with 3 bases between. The length of the CDR3 is 11 residues. The CDR3 reads CASSRNTEAFF. CDR3 coding DNA: TGTGCCAGCAGCAGGAACACTGAAGCTTTCTTT.

This sequence joins TRBV19 and TRBJ1-1, with D possibly TRBD1 on 5 matching bases. This CDR3 contains 12 residues. Trimming took off 5 bases at V and 3 bases at J, with 7 bases between the two ends. CDR1 is LNHDA, CDR2 SQIVND, per germline (reference sequence). This CDR3 reads CASSRQHTEAFF. CDR3 nucleotides: TGTGCCAGTAGTCGACAGCACACTGAAGCTTTCTTT.

The V call is TRBV5-1, the J call TRBJ1-6; D gene unclear. CDR1 and CDR2 (germline): SGHRS, YFSETQ. The CDR3 loop spans 15 amino acids. Trimming shortened V by 4 bases and J by 3 bases, and 11 bases separated the two germline ends. CDR3 DNA: TGCGCCAGCAGCCCAGGACCGGGCTATAATTCACCCCTCCACTTT. Encoded protein: CASSPGPGYNSPLHF.

This clone was seen a handful of times. This rearrangement joins TRBV28 to TRBJ1-5; possible D gene TRBD1, 6 bases. V lost 2 bases, J lost 9 bases, and 11 bases lay in between. The CDR3 is 13 residues long. Germline CDR1 is MDHEN and CDR2 is SYDVKM. The CDR3 sequence: CASSLTQGLPQHF. The CDR3 nucleotides read TGTGCCAGCAGTTTAACCCAGGGGCTGCCCCAGCATTTT.

About this clone itself: It may be a read error: a sequence one base away is much more abundant. The rearrangement links TRBV15 to TRBJ2-3; D is uncertain. This CDR3 is built from 12 residues. The V end lost 0 bases, the J end lost 6 bases, and 4 bases lay between the germline ends. The germline CDR1 and CDR2 sequences are LNHNV and YYDKDF (reference sequence). This chain's CDR3 is CATSRDLDTQYF. DNA of the CDR3: TGTGCCACCAGCAGAGATTTGGATACGCAGTATTTT.